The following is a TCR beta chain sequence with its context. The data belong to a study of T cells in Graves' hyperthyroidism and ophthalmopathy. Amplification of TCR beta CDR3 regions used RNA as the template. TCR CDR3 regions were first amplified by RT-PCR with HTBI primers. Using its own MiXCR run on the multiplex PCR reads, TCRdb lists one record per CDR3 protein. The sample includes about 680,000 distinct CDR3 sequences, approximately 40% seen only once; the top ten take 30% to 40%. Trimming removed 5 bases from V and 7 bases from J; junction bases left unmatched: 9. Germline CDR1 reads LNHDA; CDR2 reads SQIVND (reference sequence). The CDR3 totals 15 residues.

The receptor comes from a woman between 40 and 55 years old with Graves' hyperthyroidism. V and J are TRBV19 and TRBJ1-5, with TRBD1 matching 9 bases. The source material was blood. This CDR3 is CASSPTGTGMQPQHF. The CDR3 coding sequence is TGTGCCAGTAGTCCAACCGGGACAGGGATGCAGCCCCAGCATTTT.